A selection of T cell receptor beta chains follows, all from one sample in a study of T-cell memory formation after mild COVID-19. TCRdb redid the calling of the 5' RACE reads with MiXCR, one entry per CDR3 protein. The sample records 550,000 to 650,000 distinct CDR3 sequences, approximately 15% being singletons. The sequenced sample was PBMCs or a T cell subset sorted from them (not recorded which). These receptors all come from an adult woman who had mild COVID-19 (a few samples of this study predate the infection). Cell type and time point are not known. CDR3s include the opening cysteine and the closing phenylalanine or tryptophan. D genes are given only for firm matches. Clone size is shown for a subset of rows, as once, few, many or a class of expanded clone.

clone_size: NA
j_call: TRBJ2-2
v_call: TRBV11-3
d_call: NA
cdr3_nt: TGTGCCAGCAGCTCCGAACAGGGTGGGGAGCTGTTTTTT
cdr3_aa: CASSSEQGGELFF

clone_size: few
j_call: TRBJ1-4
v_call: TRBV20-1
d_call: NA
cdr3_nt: TGCAGTGCTGGGGACGGTAGCCGGGAAAAACTGTTTTTT
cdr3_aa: CSAGDGSREKLFF

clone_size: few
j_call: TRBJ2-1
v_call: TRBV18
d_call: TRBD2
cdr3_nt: TGTGCCAGCTCATGGACTAGCGGGGGGTCCTACAATGAGCAGTTCTTC
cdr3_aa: CASSWTSGGSYNEQFF

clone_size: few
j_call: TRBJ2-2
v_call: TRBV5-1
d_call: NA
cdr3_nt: TGCGCCAGCAGCTTGAATTGGCAGCTCGCGAACACCGGGGAGCTGTTTTTT
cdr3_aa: CASSLNWQLANTGELFF

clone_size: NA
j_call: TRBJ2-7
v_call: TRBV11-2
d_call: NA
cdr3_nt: TGTGCCAGCAGCGCCGGGAGTATGGGCGAGCAGTACTTC
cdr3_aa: CASSAGSMGEQYF

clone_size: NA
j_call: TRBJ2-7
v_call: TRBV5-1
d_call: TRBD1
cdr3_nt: TGCGACAGCAGCACCTCCGGGACAGGGTTTTACGAGCAGTACTTC
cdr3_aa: CDSSTSGTGFYEQYF

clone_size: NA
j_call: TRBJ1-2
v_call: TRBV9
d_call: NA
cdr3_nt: TGTGCCAGCAGCGTAGAGGGAGGCAGCGTCTATGGCTACACCTTC
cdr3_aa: CASSVEGGSVYGYTF

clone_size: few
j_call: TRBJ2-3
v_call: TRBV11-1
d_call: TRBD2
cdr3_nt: TGTGCCAGCAGGCGGACTAGCGGGGCGGGCACAGATACGCAGTATTTT
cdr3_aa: CASRRTSGAGTDTQYF

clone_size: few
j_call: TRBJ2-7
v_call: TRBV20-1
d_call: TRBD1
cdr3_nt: TGCAGTGCTAGAGCCCGGACAGGGCTCAACTACGAGCAGTACTTC
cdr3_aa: CSARARTGLNYEQYF

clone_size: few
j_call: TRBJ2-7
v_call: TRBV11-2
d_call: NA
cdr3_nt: TGTGCCAGCAGCTTTACAGTCTCCTACGAGCAGTACTTC
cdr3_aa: CASSFTVSYEQYF

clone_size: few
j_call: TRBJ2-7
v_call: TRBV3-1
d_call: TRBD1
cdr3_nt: TGTGCCAGCAGCCACGGACAGGGGGCTTACGAGCAGTACTTC
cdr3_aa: CASSHGQGAYEQYF

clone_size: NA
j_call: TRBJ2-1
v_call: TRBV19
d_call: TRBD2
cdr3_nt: TGTGCCAGTAGTATAGTACACGTCGGGGGAGGGGACAATGAGCAGTTCTTC
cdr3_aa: CASSIVHVGGGDNEQFF

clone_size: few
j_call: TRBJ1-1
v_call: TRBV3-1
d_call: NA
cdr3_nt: TGTGCCAGCAGCCAAGGGGGCCAAGAAGCTTTCTTT
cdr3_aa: CASSQGGQEAFF

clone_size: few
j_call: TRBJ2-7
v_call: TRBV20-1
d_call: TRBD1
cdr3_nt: TGCAGTGCTGCTCCGGGACAGCTCTACGAGCAGTACTTC
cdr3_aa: CSAAPGQLYEQYF

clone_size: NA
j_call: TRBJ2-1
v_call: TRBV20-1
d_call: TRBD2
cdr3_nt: TGCAGTGCTAGGGTCTTTGCTAGCGGGGGGAAGTACAATGAGCAGTTCTTC
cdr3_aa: CSARVFASGGKYNEQFF

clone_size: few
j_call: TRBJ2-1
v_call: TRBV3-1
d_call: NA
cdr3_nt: TGTGCCAGCAGCCAAGTGAATTGGGGAGCCTACAATGAGCAGTTCTTC
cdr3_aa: CASSQVNWGAYNEQFF

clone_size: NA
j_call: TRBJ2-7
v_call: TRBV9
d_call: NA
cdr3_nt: TGTGCCAGCAGCGTAGAAAGTAGCGGAACCTACGAGCAGTACTTC
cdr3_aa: CASSVESSGTYEQYF

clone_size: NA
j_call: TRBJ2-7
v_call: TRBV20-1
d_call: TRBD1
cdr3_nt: TGCAGTGCTAGGAGGCCTGGGACAGACCCCTACGAGCAGTACTTC
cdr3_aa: CSARRPGTDPYEQYF

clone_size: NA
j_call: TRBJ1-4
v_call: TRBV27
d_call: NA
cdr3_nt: TGTGCCAGCAGTTTATCAAGGCAGGTTAATGAAAAACTGTTTTTT
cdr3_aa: CASSLSRQVNEKLFF

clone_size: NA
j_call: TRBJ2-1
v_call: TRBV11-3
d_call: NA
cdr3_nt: TGTGCCAGCAGCTTAGTAGGGGGGAGGTTTGGACTAGCCTACAATGAGCAGTTCTTC
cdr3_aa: CASSLVGGRFGLAYNEQFF

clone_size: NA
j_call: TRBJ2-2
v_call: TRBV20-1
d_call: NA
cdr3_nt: TGCCCTAGGAGGTTTGGTCGGGCCGGGGAGCTGTTTTTT
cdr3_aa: CPRRFGRAGELFF

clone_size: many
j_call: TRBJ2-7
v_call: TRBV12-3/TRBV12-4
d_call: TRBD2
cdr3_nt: TGTGCCAGCAGTTTATGGCGGGGGGATCCCTACGAGCAGTACTTC
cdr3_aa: CASSLWRGDPYEQYF

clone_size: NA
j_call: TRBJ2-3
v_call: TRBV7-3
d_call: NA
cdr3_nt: TGTGCCAGCAGCTCCGGAGGGGGGGGCTCCACAGATACGCAGTATTTT
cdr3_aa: CASSSGGGGSTDTQYF

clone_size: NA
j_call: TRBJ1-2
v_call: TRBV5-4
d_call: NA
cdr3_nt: TGTGCCAGCACCCAAGAAGGGGCTAACTATGGCTACACCTTC
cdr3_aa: CASTQEGANYGYTF

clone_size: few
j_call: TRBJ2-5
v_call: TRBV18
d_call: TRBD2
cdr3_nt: TGTGCCAGCTCACCGAATAGCGGGGGGAGCCAGACCCAGTACTTC
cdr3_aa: CASSPNSGGSQTQYF

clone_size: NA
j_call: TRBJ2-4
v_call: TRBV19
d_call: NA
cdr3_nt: TGTGCCAGTAGATCTATAGGAGGCAAAAACATTCAGTACTTC
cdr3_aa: CASRSIGGKNIQYF

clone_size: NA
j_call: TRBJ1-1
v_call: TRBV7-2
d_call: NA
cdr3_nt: TGTGCCAGCAGCCACTCAGGGGTAGGCACTGAAGCTTTCTTT
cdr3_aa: CASSHSGVGTEAFF

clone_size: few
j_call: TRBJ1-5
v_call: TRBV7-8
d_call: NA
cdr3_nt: TGTGCCAGCAGCTTGTGGGGATCTAATAGCAATCAGCCCCAGCATTTT
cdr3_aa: CASSLWGSNSNQPQHF

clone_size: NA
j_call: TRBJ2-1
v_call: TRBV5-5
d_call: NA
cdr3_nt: TGTGCCAGCACGGGTTACTATGAGCAGTTCTTC
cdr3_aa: CASTGYYEQFF

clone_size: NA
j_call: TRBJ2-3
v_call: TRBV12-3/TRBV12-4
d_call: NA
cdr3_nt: TGTGCCAGCAGTTTAGCGCGGAGCGTAACAGATACGCAGTATTTT
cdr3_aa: CASSLARSVTDTQYF

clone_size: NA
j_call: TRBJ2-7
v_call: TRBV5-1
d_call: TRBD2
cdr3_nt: TGCGCCAGCAGCCCCTCTAGCGGGGGGAACTACGAGCAGTACTTC
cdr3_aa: CASSPSSGGNYEQYF

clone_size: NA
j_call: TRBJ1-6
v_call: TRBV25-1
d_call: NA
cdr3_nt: TGTGCCAGCAGGGGCGAGTATAATTCACCCCTCCACTTT
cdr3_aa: CASRGEYNSPLHF

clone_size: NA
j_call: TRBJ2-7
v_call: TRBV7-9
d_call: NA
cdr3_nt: TGTGCCAGCAGCCCCCCCGGGGTTGGGGACGAGCAGTACTTC
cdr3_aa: CASSPPGVGDEQYF

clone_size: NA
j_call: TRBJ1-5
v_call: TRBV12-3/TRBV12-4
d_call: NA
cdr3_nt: TGTGCCAGCACTTCCCTAGGTCAGCCCCAGCATTTT
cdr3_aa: CASTSLGQPQHF

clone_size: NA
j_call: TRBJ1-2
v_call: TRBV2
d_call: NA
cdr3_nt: TGTGCCAGCAGTGAAATCCCAGGGATAGACTATGGCTACACCTTC
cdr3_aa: CASSEIPGIDYGYTF

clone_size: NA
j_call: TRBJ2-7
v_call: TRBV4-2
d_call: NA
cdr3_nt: TGTGCCAGCAGCCAACCCCAGGATGGCTACGAGCAGTACTTC
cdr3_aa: CASSQPQDGYEQYF

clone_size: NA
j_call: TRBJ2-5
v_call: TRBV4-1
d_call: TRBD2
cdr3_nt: TGCGCCAGCAGCCAAGATCTGACTAGCAAGAAACGAGAGACCCAGTACTTC
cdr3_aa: CASSQDLTSKKRETQYF

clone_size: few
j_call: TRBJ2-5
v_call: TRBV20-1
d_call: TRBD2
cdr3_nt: TGCAGTGCTGTCCTCGGCGGGAGAGGGGAGACCCAGTACTTC
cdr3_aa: CSAVLGGRGETQYF

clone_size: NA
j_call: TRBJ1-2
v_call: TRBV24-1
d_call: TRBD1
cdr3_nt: TGTGCCACCAGTCCCGGGACAGGGGGCGTAGATGGCTACACCTTC
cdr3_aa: CATSPGTGGVDGYTF

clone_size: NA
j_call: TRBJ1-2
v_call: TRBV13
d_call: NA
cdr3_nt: TGTGCCAGCAGCTTCTTCCCCGGGACTTATGGCTACACCTTC
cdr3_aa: CASSFFPGTYGYTF

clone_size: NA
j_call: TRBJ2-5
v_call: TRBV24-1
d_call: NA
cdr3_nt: TGTGCCACCAGTGCCCCAGGGAGACAAGAGACCCAGTACTTC
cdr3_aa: CATSAPGRQETQYF

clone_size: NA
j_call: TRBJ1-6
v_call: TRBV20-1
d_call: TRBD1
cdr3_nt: TGCAGTGCCGTGACAGGGGGGAATTCACCCCTCCACTTT
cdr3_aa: CSAVTGGNSPLHF

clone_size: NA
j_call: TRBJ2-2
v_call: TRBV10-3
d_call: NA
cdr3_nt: TGTGCCATCAGTGGTCCCCCAAGGACTTGGCGGAGGAACAAGACCTCGGACACCGGGGAGCTGTTTTTT
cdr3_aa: CAISGPPRTWRRNKTSDTGELFF

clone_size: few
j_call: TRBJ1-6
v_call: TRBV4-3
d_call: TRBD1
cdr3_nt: TGCGCCAGCAGCCAAGAAGGCCGGGGACAGGGGGATTCACCCCTCCACTTT
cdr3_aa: CASSQEGRGQGDSPLHF

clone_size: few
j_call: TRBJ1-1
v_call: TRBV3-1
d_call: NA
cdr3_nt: TGTGCCAGCAGCCTCCCGGGAACCACTGAAGCTTTCTTT
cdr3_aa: CASSLPGTTEAFF

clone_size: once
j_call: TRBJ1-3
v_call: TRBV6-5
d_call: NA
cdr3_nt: TGTGCCAGCAGGTCGACTGCGAACTCTGGAAACACCATATATTTT
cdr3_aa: CASRSTANSGNTIYF

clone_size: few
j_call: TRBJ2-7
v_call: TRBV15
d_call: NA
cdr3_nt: TGTGCCACCAGCAGTGACAGACCCTACGAGCAGTACTTC
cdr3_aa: CATSSDRPYEQYF

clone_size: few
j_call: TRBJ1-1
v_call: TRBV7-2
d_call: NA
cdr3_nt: TGTGCCAGCAGCTTAGTGGGAGGGCTCTACACTGAAGCTTTCTTT
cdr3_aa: CASSLVGGLYTEAFF

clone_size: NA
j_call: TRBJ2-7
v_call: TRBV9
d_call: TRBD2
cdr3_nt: TGTGCCAGCAGCGTAGGCCCGGGACTAGCGGGAGTAGGTGGAGGGGAGCAGTACTTC
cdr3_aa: CASSVGPGLAGVGGGEQYF

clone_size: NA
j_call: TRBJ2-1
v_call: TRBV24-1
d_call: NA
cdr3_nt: TGTGCCACCAGTGATTTCAGAAGACTCAATGAGCAGTTCTTC
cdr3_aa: CATSDFRRLNEQFF

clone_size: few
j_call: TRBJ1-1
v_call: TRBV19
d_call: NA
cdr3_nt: TGTGCCAGTAGTATAGCTGCAGGGGTGGCTGAAGCTTTCTTT
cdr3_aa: CASSIAAGVAEAFF

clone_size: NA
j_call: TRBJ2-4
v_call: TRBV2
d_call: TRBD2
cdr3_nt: TGTGCCAGCAAGCTACTAGCGGGGGGGGCCCAAGCCAAAAACATTCAGTACTTC
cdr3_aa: CASKLLAGGAQAKNIQYF

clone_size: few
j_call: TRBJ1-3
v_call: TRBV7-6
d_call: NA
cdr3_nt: TGTGCCAGCAGCTTAGGACAGATCTCTGGAAACACCATATATTTT
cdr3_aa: CASSLGQISGNTIYF